Reported below is one T cell receptor beta chain. These data are taken from a study of blood T cell repertoires in COVID-19. Overall study context: Sources were T cells, B-cell-depleted T cells, or PBMCs; the material itself was cDNA or gDNA.

V lost 5 bases to trimming and J lost 1 base, with 14 bases between them. The CDR3 extends over 15 amino acids. Germline CDR1 and CDR2: SEHNR and FQNEAQ (reference sequence). Profiled with immunoSEQ multiplex PCR; TCRdb holds only in-frame clones, not every one. The sample lists fewer than 90,000 clones, 87% occurring once. The clonotype comes from a male donor with acute or convalescent COVID-19. Sequencing was performed on peripheral blood. The rearrangement links TRBV7-9 to TRBJ1-2; D is undetermined. DNA of the CDR3: TGTGCCAGCAGCCCCTTGACGGACTTTAACTATGGCTACACCTTC. This gives the protein CASSPLTDFNYGYTF. Full variable domain (missing parts from reference TRBV7-9 and TRBJ1-2): DTGVSQNPRHKITKRGQNVTFRCDPISEHNRLYWYRQTLGQGPEFLTYFQNEAQLEKSRLLSDRFSAERPKGSFSTLEIQRTEQGDSAMYLCASSPLTDFNYGYTFGSGTRLTVV.